A single TCR beta chain is shown here with its context. The antigen is undetermined. In the same sample, other DNA sequences code for this CDR3. The sample originates from a study of T cell responses to AZD1222 COVID-19 vaccine. Study-level findings and limits: Reportedly, close to half of spike-specific TCRs are directed against unmutated variant regions. Mostly white British, mostly female donors; authors suggested clonal diversity may be underestimated. CD4 TCRs associated with vaccination spanned spike, dominating at 160-218 and 743-854.

Profiled with immunoSEQ multiplex PCR; TCRdb holds only in-frame clones, not every one. The repertoire holds approximately 150,000 clones, 85% to 95% seen once, with around 12% in the top ten. Germline loops: CDR1 MNHEY, CDR2 SMNVEV (reference sequence). The germline V and J ends were trimmed by 2 bases and 5 bases, with 10 bases remaining between them. CDR3 length: 14 amino acids. The genes are TRBV27 and TRBJ1-5, with D perhaps TRBD1 (5 bases). This clonotype was sampled from an adult who had recovered from COVID-19. Sequenced here: peripheral blood, sampled after recovery from COVID-19. CDR3 protein: CASSLIGGDQPQHF. The CDR3 DNA reads TGTGCCAGCAGTTTAATCGGGGGGGATCAGCCCCAGCATTTT.